Sequencing of this TCR beta chain was carried out in a study of blood T cell repertoires in COVID-19. Study at large: From the United States, Italy and Spain came samples of acute and convalescent COVID-19.

This clone was seen just once. The ends were cut back, 5 bases at V and 7 bases at J, with 11 bases in the middle. This CDR3 is built from 11 residues. Per germline, CDR1 SQVTM and CDR2 ANQGSEA. Per the study methods: Reference gene primers were amplified, and this amplification served to estimate nucleated cell counts. Using immunoSEQ multiplex PCR, the repertoire was profiled, and TCRdb retains in-frame clones only, with some absent. V and J calls plus clone size are reproduced from that table; the DNA served to infer D and trimming. The table records approximately 300,000 clones, 75% to 90% of them present only once. Seattle's cohort entered during active infection and was followed longitudinally.

The sample consisted of peripheral blood. The J gene is TRBJ1-2, the V gene TRBV29-1; D gene ambiguous. The clonotype originates from a woman aged 45-60 years with COVID-19, enrolled during active disease. The CDR3 region has the DNA TGCAGCGTTCCGACGGGGTTTGGCTACACCTTC. Translated, it gives CSVPTGFGYTF.